This TCR beta chain was identified in a study of T cell changes during pregnancy in multiple sclerosis. Repertoires were generated with immunoSEQ multiplex PCR, while TCRdb's copy carries only in-frame clones and drops some. The table has about 59,000 clones, about 95% seen once. CDR3 length equals 18 residues. Germline V lookup: CDR1 LNHNV, CDR2 YYDKDF (reference sequence). Trimming cost V 3 bases and J 1 base, with 21 bases left between them. The sequence was obtained from a female donor with multiple sclerosis, enrolled in a pregnancy study. The rearrangement joins TRBV15 to TRBJ1-1; tentative D call: TRBD1 (6 bases). Sequencing used CD8+ T cells from peripheral blood mononuclear cells, obtained after pregnancy. The CDR3 nucleotides read TGTGCCACCAGCAGTTTCCCCCTAACCTCGACAGGGAACACTGAAGCTTTCTTT. It is translated as CATSSFPLTSTGNTEAFF.